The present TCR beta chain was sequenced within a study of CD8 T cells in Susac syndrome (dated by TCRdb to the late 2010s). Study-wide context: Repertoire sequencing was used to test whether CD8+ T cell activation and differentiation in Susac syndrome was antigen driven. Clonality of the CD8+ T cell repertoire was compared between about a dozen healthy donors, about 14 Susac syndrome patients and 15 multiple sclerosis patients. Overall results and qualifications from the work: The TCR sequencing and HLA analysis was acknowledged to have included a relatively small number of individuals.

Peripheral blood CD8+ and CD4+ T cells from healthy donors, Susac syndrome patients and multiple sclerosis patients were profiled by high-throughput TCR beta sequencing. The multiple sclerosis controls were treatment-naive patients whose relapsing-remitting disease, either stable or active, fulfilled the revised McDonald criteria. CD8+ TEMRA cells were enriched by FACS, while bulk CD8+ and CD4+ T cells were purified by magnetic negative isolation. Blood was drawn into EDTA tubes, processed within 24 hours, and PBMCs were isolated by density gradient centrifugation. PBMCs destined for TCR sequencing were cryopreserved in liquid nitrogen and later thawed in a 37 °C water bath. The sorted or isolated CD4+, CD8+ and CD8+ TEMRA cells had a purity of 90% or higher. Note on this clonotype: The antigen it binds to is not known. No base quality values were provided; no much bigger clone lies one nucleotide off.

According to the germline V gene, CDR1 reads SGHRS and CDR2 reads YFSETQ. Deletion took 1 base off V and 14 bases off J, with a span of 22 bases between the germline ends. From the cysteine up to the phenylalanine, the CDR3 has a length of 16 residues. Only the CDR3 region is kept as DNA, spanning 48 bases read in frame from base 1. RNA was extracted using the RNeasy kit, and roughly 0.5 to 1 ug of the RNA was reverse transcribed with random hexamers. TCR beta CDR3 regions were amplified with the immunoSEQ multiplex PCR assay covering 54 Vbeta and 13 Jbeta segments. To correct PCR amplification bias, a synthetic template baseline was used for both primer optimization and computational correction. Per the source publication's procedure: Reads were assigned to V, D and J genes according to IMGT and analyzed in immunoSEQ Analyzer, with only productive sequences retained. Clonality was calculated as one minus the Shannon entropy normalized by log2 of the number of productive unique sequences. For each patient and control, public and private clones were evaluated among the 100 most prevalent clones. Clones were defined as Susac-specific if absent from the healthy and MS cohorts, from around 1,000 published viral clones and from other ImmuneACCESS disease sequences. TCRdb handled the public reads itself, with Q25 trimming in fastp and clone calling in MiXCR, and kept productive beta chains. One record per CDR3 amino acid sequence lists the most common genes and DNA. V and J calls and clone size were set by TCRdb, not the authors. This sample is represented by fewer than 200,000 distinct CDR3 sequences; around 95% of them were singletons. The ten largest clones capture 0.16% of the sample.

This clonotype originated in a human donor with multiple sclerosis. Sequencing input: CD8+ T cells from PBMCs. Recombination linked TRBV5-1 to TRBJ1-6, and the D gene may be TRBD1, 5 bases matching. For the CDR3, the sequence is CASSLSSGPYRGSLHF. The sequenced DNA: TGCGCCAGCAGCTTGTCTTCGGGGCCCTACCGTGGGTCCCTCCACTTT.